The 30 T cell receptor beta chains below come from one sample, sequenced in a study of blood T cell repertoires in COVID-19. Libraries were prepared by immunoSEQ multiplex PCR; TCRdb keeps only in-frame clonotypes and omits some of them. Among 40,000 to 65,000 clones, roughly 86% were seen once, and the ten largest hold roughly 10%. The sample was peripheral blood. These TCRs come from a man in his 70s with active COVID-19.

The CDR3 DNA reads TGTGCCAGCAGCCAAGGCAGGGGCTCGCAGCCCCAGCATTTT. Translated, it gives CASSQGRGSQPQHF. This chain connects TRBV3-1 (or the pseudogene TRBV3-2) to TRBJ1-5, with a weak D call TRBD1 (6 bases). Trimming shortened V by 1 base and J by 7 bases, and 11 bases separated the two germline ends. Germline V gene sequence: CDR1 LGHDT, CDR2 YNNKEL (reference sequence). The CDR3 sequence is 14 residues long.

The chain joins TRBV7-8 to TRBJ2-1, with D possibly matching TRBD1 (5 bases). Germline assignment: CDR1 SGHVS and CDR2 FQNEAQ. The V gene lost 4 bases and the J gene lost 2 bases, with 15 bases spanning the gap. The CDR3 is made up of 16 amino acids. The CDR3 reads CASSSSTATAYNEQFF. DNA of the CDR3: TGTGCCAGCAGCTCCTCGACAGCGACGGCCTACAATGAGCAGTTCTTC.

This clone was recorded only once. This sequence joins TRBV7-3 and TRBJ1-3; 7 nucleotides align to TRBD1. There are 13 residues in the CDR3. CDR1 is SGHTA and CDR2 is FQGTGA in the germline V gene. V lost 3 bases to trimming and J lost 6 bases; unmatched junction nucleotides: 2. CDR3 DNA sequence: TGTGCCAGCAGCTTGACAGGGACAAACACCATATATTTT. Amino acid sequence: CASSLTGTNTIYF.

J is TRBJ2-3 and V is TRBV4-3, with TRBD2 identical over 16 bases. Germline CDR1 LGHNA, CDR2 YSLEER. The V segment lost 1 base and the J segment 0 bases; nucleotides outside the gene matches: 4. The CDR3 sequence is 19 residues long. The CDR3 sequence is CASSQGVGLAGGSTDTQYF. The CDR3 nucleotides are TGCGCCAGCAGCCAAGGGGTGGGACTAGCGGGGGGGAGCACAGATACGCAGTATTTT.

CDR3: CASSPSTTGPPNQPQHF. CDR3 DNA: TGTGCCAGCAGTCCCTCGACGACAGGGCCTCCGAATCAGCCCCAGCATTTT. V is TRBV6-2 or TRBV6-3 and J is TRBJ1-5; 7 positions match TRBD1. V lost 5 bases and J lost 4; bases outside the gene matches: 14. CDR1 is MNHEY, CDR2 SVGEGT, per germline. The CDR3 is made up of 17 amino acids.

This chain links TRBV24-1 with TRBJ1-6; D possibly corresponds to TRBD1 (5 bases). The germline CDR1 and CDR2 sequences are KGHDR and SFDVKD. V lost 2 bases, J lost 1 base, and 14 bases lay in between. This CDR3 is built from 18 residues. CDR3 DNA: TGTGCCACCAGTGATTGGGGACTCCTTGGGTCCTATAATTCACCCCTCCACTTT. This gives the protein CATSDWGLLGSYNSPLHF.

V is TRBV7-2 and J is TRBJ2-3; D may be TRBD2 (5 bases). Germline V gene lookup returns CDR1 SGHTA and CDR2 FQGNSA. This CDR3 has 12 amino acids. With 5 bases removed from V and 8 bases from J, the gap between germline ends came to 11 bases. The CDR3: CASSELRGTQYF. CDR3 DNA: TGTGCCAGCAGCGAACTCCGGGGTACGCAGTATTTT.

V and J are TRBV19 and TRBJ1-3, with TRBD1 as a possible D gene (6 bases). Germline V gene sequence: CDR1 LNHDA, CDR2 SQIVND (reference sequence). The CDR3 length is 16 residues. Trimming stripped 8 bases from V and 0 bases from J, with 17 bases between. The CDR3 nucleotides are TGTGCCAGTCTAAGGACAGATCTGAACTCTGGAAACACCATATATTTT. Amino acid sequence: CASLRTDLNSGNTIYF.

The V and J genes are TRBV27 and TRBJ2-5; D gene uncertain. Germline CDR1 reads MNHEY; CDR2 reads SMNVEV (reference sequence). The CDR3 runs 12 residues. Trimming removed 5 bases at V and 5 bases at J, with 9 bases between. In DNA form, the CDR3 reads TGTGCCAGCAGTGCCTCCGGTGAGACCCAGTACTTC. This sequence encodes CASSASGETQYF.

The chain uses TRBV24-1 and TRBJ2-3; TRBD2 aligns across 9 bases. This CDR3 is built from 16 residues. The trim removed 3 bases at V and 2 bases at J, leaving 5 bases unmatched. Germline CDR1 KGHDR, CDR2 SFDVKD. CDR3 protein: CATSDQTSGNTDTQYF. The CDR3, as DNA: TGTGCCACCAGTGATCAGACTAGCGGCAACACAGATACGCAGTATTTT.

V gene TRBV18 combines with J gene TRBJ2-7, with D possibly TRBD1 on 5 matching bases. V gave up 2 bases and J gave up 3 bases, with 26 bases separating them. The CDR3 contains 19 residues. The germline V gene encodes CDR1 KGHSH and CDR2 LQKENI. The CDR3 is CASSPGLPRAETPLYEQYF. CDR3 nucleotide sequence: TGTGCCAGCTCACCAGGCCTCCCCAGGGCTGAAACCCCGCTCTACGAGCAGTACTTC. Full variable domain (outside the CDR3, taken from reference TRBV18 and TRBJ2-7): NAGVMQNPRHLVRRRGQEARLRCSPMKGHSHVYWYRQLPEEGLKFMVYLQKENIIDESGMPKERFSAEFPKEGPSILRIQQVVRGDSAAYFCASSPGLPRAETPLYEQYFGPGTRLTVT.

The V and J genes are TRBV27 and TRBJ2-5; the D gene is possibly TRBD1 (6 bases). There are 17 residues in the CDR3. The germline gives CDR1 MNHEY, CDR2 SMNVEV (reference sequence). V was trimmed by 5 bases and J by 5 bases, leaving 24 bases between them. The CDR3 DNA is TGTGCCAGCAGTCACCTTACGCCCCTTGGGGGCGGGGAGACCCAGTACTTC. Translated: CASSHLTPLGGGETQYF.

The V gene is TRBV27, the J gene TRBJ2-7; D perhaps matches TRBD2 (6 bases). V lost 4 bases and J lost 4, with 17 bases in between. The length of the CDR3 is 15 residues. Germline values: CDR1 MNHEY, CDR2 SMNVEV (reference sequence). CDR3 sequence reads: CASSSLGGPAYEQYF. In nucleotides, the CDR3 is TGTGCCAGCAGTTCCCTCGGGGGACCTGCTTACGAGCAGTACTTC.

The chain recombines TRBV2 with TRBJ2-7; tentative D call: TRBD2 (6 bases). There are 13 residues in the CDR3. Germline lookup yields CDR1 SNHLY and CDR2 FYNNEI. The V and J ends lost 2 bases and 4 bases respectively, with 9 bases between them. The CDR3 spells CASSESGRYEQYF. As DNA, the CDR3 is TGTGCCAGCAGTGAATCCGGGAGATACGAGCAGTACTTC.

The chain links TRBV19 to TRBJ1-5; 7 nucleotides line up with TRBD1. Germline CDR1 reads LNHDA; CDR2 reads SQIVND (reference sequence). V dropped 3 bases and J dropped 4; count of bases not matched to a gene: 3. This CDR3 spans 14 amino acids. CDR3 DNA: TGTGCCAGTAGTATTTCAGGGGGTAATCAGCCCCAGCATTTT. Its protein product is CASSISGGNQPQHF.

The chain employs TRBV6-5 and TRBJ2-7; 10 bases are a match to TRBD2. V shed 7 bases, J shed 3 bases, and the junction held 6 bases outside the gene matches. This CDR3 spans 14 amino acids. Germline V CDR1 and CDR2: MNHEY, SVGAGI. The CDR3 DNA reads TGTGCCAGCAAGATGATAGCGGGGGGCTACGAGCAGTACTTC. It is translated as CASKMIAGGYEQYF.

This chain joins TRBV4-3 and TRBJ2-2; 7 bases map to TRBD1. CDR1 and CDR2 from the germline V gene are LGHNA and YSLEER. V gave up 6 bases and J gave up 6 bases; unmatched junction bases: 7. The CDR3 has 14 residues. The CDR3 spells CASRGTESPGELFF. Here the CDR3 DNA reads TGCGCCAGCAGAGGGACAGAATCGCCCGGGGAGCTGTTTTTT.

The rearrangement joins TRBV7-3 to TRBJ2-1; a weak D match, TRBD2 (5 bases). The V gene's germline CDR1 is SGHTA and CDR2 FQGTGA. The CDR3 covers 15 residues. The V gene lost 5 bases and the J gene lost 2 bases, with 13 bases spanning the gap. The CDR3 sequence: CASSPRTSAYNEQFF. In DNA, the CDR3 is TGTGCCAGCAGCCCCCGGACTTCAGCCTACAATGAGCAGTTCTTC.

This clone was observed once. This sequence joins TRBV15 and TRBJ2-5; 9 nucleotides line up with TRBD2. CDR1 and CDR2 from the germline V gene are LNHNV and YYDKDF (reference sequence). V gave up 4 bases and J gave up 4 bases; unmatched junction bases: 10. This CDR3 has 16 amino acids. This chain's CDR3 is CATSKKGGLAVETQYF. The CDR3, as DNA: TGTGCCACCAGCAAAAAGGGGGGACTAGCAGTAGAGACCCAGTACTTC.

The chain joins TRBV20-1 to TRBJ2-7, with 12 bases fitting TRBD1. The V and J ends lost 3 bases and 2 bases, in that order; junction bases with no gene match: 5. From germline, CDR1 is DFQATT and CDR2 SNEGSKA (reference sequence). CDR3 length: 15 amino acids. CDR3 DNA: TGCAGTGCTAGTCCGGGACAGGGGGCTACCTACGAGCAGTACTTC. Encoded protein: CSASPGQGATYEQYF.

The V and J genes are TRBV12-3 or TRBV12-4 and TRBJ2-2; unclear D gene. V was cut by 7 bases and J by 3 bases, with 9 bases left in between. CDR3 size: 13 residues. The DNA for the CDR3 is TGTGCCAGCACCAAAACAGACACCGGGGAGCTGTTTTTT. This sequence encodes CASTKTDTGELFF.

V is TRBV27 and J is TRBJ1-5; TRBD1 might be the D (5 bases). The germline V and J ends were trimmed by 2 bases and 5 bases, with 10 bases remaining between them. The germline V gene encodes CDR1 MNHEY and CDR2 SMNVEV (reference sequence). The CDR3 totals 14 residues. CDR3 DNA sequence: TGTGCCAGCAGTTTACGGGGGAGGGATCAGCCCCAGCATTTT. This sequence encodes CASSLRGRDQPQHF.

V and J are TRBV5-4 and TRBJ1-2; D not resolved. Germline V gene data show CDR1 as SGHNT and CDR2 as YYREEE (reference sequence). This CDR3 region has 13 residues. V was clipped by 4 bases and J by 4 bases, with 11 bases between them. Here the CDR3 reads CASSVNSGYGYTF. The DNA for the CDR3 is TGTGCCAGCAGCGTAAATAGCGGCTATGGCTACACCTTC.

This clone was counted a few times. The gene calls are TRBV2 and TRBJ1-2; maybe TRBD1 (6 bases). CDR3 size: 13 residues. Germline CDR1 SNHLY, CDR2 FYNNEI. The CDR3 sequence is CAGAKEDNYGYTF. Written as DNA, the CDR3 is TGTGCGGGGGCCAAGGAAGATAACTATGGCTACACCTTC.

J is TRBJ2-6 and V is TRBV3-1 (or the pseudogene TRBV3-2); D is unclear. Germline-derived CDR1 and CDR2 are LGHDT and YNNKEL (reference sequence). The V end was cut by 1 base, the J end by 2 bases, with 6 bases between. The CDR3 consists of 15 residues. The CDR3 DNA is TGTGCCAGCAGCCAAGGGAGCGCTGGGGCCAACGTCCTGACTTTC. Encoded protein: CASSQGSAGANVLTF.

The genes are TRBV30 and TRBJ2-3, with 7 nucleotides matching TRBD2. CDR3 length: 15 amino acids. Trimming removed 0 bases from V and 1 base from J; junction bases left unmatched: 4. Germline V gene lookup returns CDR1 GTSNPN and CDR2 SVGIG (reference sequence). The CDR3: CAWSVRAGGTDTQYF. For the CDR3, the DNA is TGTGCCTGGAGTGTACGTGCGGGGGGCACAGATACGCAGTATTTT. Looking up the rest from reference TRBV30 and TRBJ2-3 gives the full variable domain: SQTIHQWPATLVQPVGSPLSLECTVEGTSNPNLYWYRQAAGRGLQLLFYSVGIGQISSEVPQNLSASRPQDRQFILSSKKLLLSDSGFYLCAWSVRAGGTDTQYFGPGTRLTVL.

V usage is TRBV11-2 and J usage is TRBJ1-5, with D maybe TRBD1 (5 bases). V was trimmed by 4 bases and J by 4 bases, leaving 14 bases between them. Per germline, CDR1 SGHAT and CDR2 FQNNGV. CDR3 length: 15 residues. Here the CDR3 reads CASSSDGDSNQPQHF. In nucleotides, the CDR3 is TGTGCCAGCAGCTCCGATGGGGACTCGAATCAGCCCCAGCATTTT.

The CDR3 DNA reads as TGTGCCAGCAGCCAAGTGGCTCCGTTAACTTTCTTT. Its translation is CASSQVAPLTFF. This chain joins TRBV3-1 (or the pseudogene TRBV3-2) and TRBJ1-1; D uncertain. Looked up from germline, CDR1 is LGHDT and CDR2 is YNNKEL (reference sequence). This CDR3 has 12 amino acids. V gave up 1 base and J gave up 12 bases, with 12 bases separating them.

The chain combines TRBV5-1 with TRBJ2-3; possibly TRBD2 for D (6 bases). The CDR3 runs to 15 residues. V was pared by 1 base and J by 4 bases, with 13 bases between. In germline, CDR1 is SGHRS, CDR2 YFSETQ. As DNA, the CDR3 is TGCGCCAGCAGCTTGAATAAACTAGCTCCAGATACGCAGTATTTT. This gives the protein CASSLNKLAPDTQYF. Drawing the rest from reference TRBV5-1 and TRBJ2-3, the complete variable domain is KAGVTQTPRYLIKTRGQQVTLSCSPISGHRSVSWYQQTPGQGLQFLFEYFSETQRNKGNFPGRFSGRQFSNSRSEMNVSTLELGDSALYLCASSLNKLAPDTQYFGPGTRLTVL.

The rearrangement links TRBV7-2 to TRBJ1-4, with D perhaps TRBD1 (5 bases). The CDR3 has 15 residues. CDR1 is SGHTA and CDR2 is FQGNSA in the germline V gene. Between the trimmed V and J ends, which lost 5 bases and 6 bases, there was a span of 16 bases. The DNA of the CDR3 is TGTGCCAGCAGCATAGTGGGGGGACCCTATGAAAAACTGTTTTTT. Its translation is CASSIVGGPYEKLFF.